This T cell receptor beta chain appears in the sequencing data of a study of cytomegalovirus exposure and HLA in healthy donors. CDR1 is LNHDA, CDR2 SQIVND, per germline (reference sequence). The trim removed 7 bases at V and 14 bases at J, leaving 14 bases unmatched. The CDR3 runs to 14 residues. The PCR ran on 60 Vbeta and 13 Jbeta primers. Libraries were prepared by immunoSEQ multiplex PCR; TCRdb keeps only in-frame clonotypes and omits some of them. The table records 150,000 to 200,000 clones, 81% of them present only once. This clone has a handful of counts. The antigen remains unidentified. Regarding the study as a whole: Most TCR beta V segments were productive about 87% or about 30% of the time in an earlier analysis. An observed cluster of highly shared sequence variants was recorded as a likely sequencing artifact.

The sequence derives from a woman aged 18-35 years in good health and CMV-seropositive. The sample was PBMCs. This chain connects TRBV19 to TRBJ1-6; 7 bases map to TRBD1. CDR3: CASTPEWAGGALHF. Written as DNA, the CDR3 is TGTGCCAGTACCCCCGAGTGGGCAGGGGGAGCCCTCCACTTT.